The 31 T cell receptor beta chains presented below share a single source sample, sequenced in a study of molecular identifiers for immune sequencing clone quantification (dated by TCRdb to the late 2010s). Library construction relied on PCR. Sequenced using an Illumina HiSeq 4000. TCRdb's own reprocessing of the public reads used fastp at Q25 and MiXCR and kept productive beta chains. Every distinct CDR3 protein forms one entry, paired with its most common genes and DNA. Within this sample are about 500,000 distinct CDR3 sequences, with about 21% of them counted one time only. The ten biggest clones cover approximately 0.84% of the sample. The sequencing sample was made of naive CD8+ T cells from blood, with Jurkat cell RNA spiked in. The sample's cell subset or site label, in plain terms: FACS-sorted CD8+CD4-CCR7+CD45RA+ naive T cells. The receptors originated from a human donor in good health. Some libraries in this study had Jurkat cell RNA spiked in.

This clonotype was recorded many times. This chain connects TRBV4-1 to TRBJ2-7; D possibly uses TRBD1 or TRBD2 (5 bases each). Trimming removed 4 bases from V and 0 bases from J, with 19 bases in between. Germline V CDR1 and CDR2: MGHRA, YSYEKL. This CDR3 is 17 amino acids long. CDR3 in DNA: TGCGCCAGCAGCCCGTCCCCTTCCGGGGCCAGCTCCTACGAGCAGTACTTC. Translated, it gives CASSPSPSGASSYEQYF.

The rearrangement links TRBV4-2 to TRBJ1-2; D remains unclear. V dropped 0 bases and J dropped 8 bases, with 16 bases sitting between them. The CDR3 has 15 amino acids. In germline, CDR1 is LGHNA, CDR2 YNFKEQ. The DNA of the CDR3 is TGTGCCAGCAGCCAAGACTCTTCCAGCCTGGAGGGCTACACCTTC. Translation: CASSQDSSSLEGYTF.

This clonotype has a handful of counts. The chain carries TRBV9 and TRBJ2-3; TRBD2 is a possible D gene (6 bases). This CDR3 contains 17 residues. Per germline, CDR1 SGDLS and CDR2 YYNGEE. The V end was cut by 3 bases, the J end by 2 bases, with 19 bases between. CDR3 nucleotide sequence: TGTGCCAGCAGCGCCGCGGAGGCGGGGATGACCACAGATACGCAGTATTTT. This codes for CASSAAEAGMTTDTQYF.

In this sample, this clonotype turned up many times. The chain combines TRBV5-1 with TRBJ2-1; 9 bases are shared with TRBD1. With V trimmed by 1 base and J by 9 bases, 5 bases remained unmatched. The CDR3 totals 14 residues. The germline V gene has CDR1 SGHRS and CDR2 YFSETQ. The CDR3: CASSLNRGHSEQFF. CDR3 bases: TGCGCCAGCAGCTTGAACAGGGGGCATAGTGAGCAGTTCTTC.

The sample holds many counts of this clonotype. The chain recombines TRBV29-1 with TRBJ2-2, with D unclear. The CDR3 runs to 11 residues. Between the trimmed V and J ends, which lost 4 bases and 5 bases, there was a span of 5 bases. Per the germline V gene, CDR1 is SQVTM and CDR2 is ANQGSEA. CDR3 bases: TGCAGCGTTGCAGATACCGGGGAGCTGTTTTTT. Translated: CSVADTGELFF.

About this clonotype: A read error may account for a junction end that differs from germline. J is TRBJ1-5 and V is TRBV12-3 or TRBV12-4; 8 positions match TRBD1. The CDR3 has 15 amino acids. CDR3 residues: CASSSTGVIDQPRHF. CDR3 DNA sequence: TGTGCCAGCAGTTCGACAGGGGTCATCGATCAGCCCCGGCATTTT.

With regard to this clonotype: Just one base apart from a much larger clone, this may be a read error. The V call is TRBV14, the J call TRBJ1-1, with unresolved D. The CDR3 covers 14 residues. Germline loops: CDR1 SGHDN, CDR2 FVKESK. The CDR3 DNA reads TGTGCCGGCAGCCAAGATAGGGTAGGGTCTGAAGCTTTCTTT. Its protein product is CAGSQDRVGSEAFF. Combining the CDR3 with reference TRBV14 and TRBJ1-1 gives the whole variable domain EAGVTQFPSHSVIEKGQTVTLRCDPISGHDNLYWYRRVMGKEIKFLLHFVKESKQDESGMPNNRFLAERTGGTYSTLKVQPAELEDSGVYFCAGSQDRVGSEAFFGQGTRLTVV.

This clonotype was recorded a few times. As DNA, the CDR3 is TGTGCCAGCAGCGGGAGTGGCCACAATGAGCAGTTCTTC. The encoded protein is CASSGSGHNEQFF. The chain uses TRBV7-9 and TRBJ2-1; D is possibly TRBD2 (5 bases). CDR1 is SEHNR and CDR2 is FQNEAQ in the germline V gene (reference sequence). The CDR3 totals 13 residues. With 5 bases removed from V and 5 bases from J, the gap between germline ends came to 10 bases.

With respect to this clonotype: This may arise from a read error, as a much more abundant clone is one base away. V and J are TRBV3-1 and TRBJ2-7, with 12 bases identical to TRBD1. With V trimmed by 4 bases and J by 6 bases, 10 bases remained unmatched. Germline CDR1 is LGHDT and CDR2 is YNNKEL (reference sequence). The CDR3 runs 16 residues. CDR3 amino acids: CASSRDRGQGAGEQYF. For the CDR3, the DNA is TGTGCCAGCAGCCGAGATAGGGGACAGGGGGCTGGCGAGCAGTACTTC.

CDR3 protein: CASSQDRMGGWTEAFF. The CDR3 nucleotides read TGCGCCAGCAGCCAAGACAGGATGGGGGGGTGGACTGAAGCTTTCTTT. V and J are TRBV4-3 and TRBJ1-1; the D gene is possibly TRBD1 (5 bases). Trimming stripped 0 bases from V and 5 bases from J, with 16 bases between. Germline V gene sequence: CDR1 LGHNA, CDR2 YSLEER. CDR3 length equals 16 residues.

This clonotype has only a few counts. This sequence joins TRBV7-3 and TRBJ2-1; TRBD2 is a possible D gene (6 bases). Trimming shortened V by 4 bases and J by 4 bases, and 17 bases separated the two germline ends. Germline V gene data show CDR1 as SGHTA and CDR2 as FQGTGA. The CDR3 has 16 amino acids. In DNA, the CDR3 is TGTGCCAGCAGCTCCCGTCCGGGGGTTAGGTACAATGAGCAGTTCTTC. It specifies CASSSRPGVRYNEQFF.

This clonotype was counted ten times or more. This chain joins TRBV28 and TRBJ2-3; the D is unclear. This CDR3 is 18 amino acids long. Trimming removed 5 bases from V and 4 bases from J, with 25 bases in between. Germline V gene sequence: CDR1 MDHEN, CDR2 SYDVKM. The CDR3 DNA sequence: TGTGCCAGCAGTCCACACTGGGCAGCCTCACAGACCGCAGATACGCAGTATTTT. It translates to CASSPHWAASQTADTQYF.

This clonotype was counted ten times or more. The chain carries TRBV5-6 and TRBJ2-5; 7 nucleotides match TRBD2. The CDR3 contains 17 residues. J was trimmed by 4 bases and V by 4 bases; bases with no gene match: 16. In germline, CDR1 is SGHDT, CDR2 YYEEEE. The CDR3 here is CASSRSGILTGGETQYF. CDR3 coding DNA: TGTGCCAGCAGCCGCAGCGGGATACTTACCGGGGGAGAGACCCAGTACTTC.

This clonotype has more than one count but fewer than ten. This rearrangement joins TRBV3-1 to TRBJ2-4; 13 nucleotides match TRBD2. The CDR3 consists of 18 residues. V lost 3 bases, J lost 1 base, and 6 bases stayed unmatched. Germline assignment: CDR1 LGHDT and CDR2 YNNKEL (reference sequence). Here the CDR3 reads CASSQQLAGGLAKNIQYF. CDR3 nucleotide sequence: TGTGCCAGCAGCCAGCAACTAGCGGGGGGGCTCGCCAAAAACATTCAGTACTTC.

This clonotype has a count of ten or more. The chain combines TRBV6-2 or TRBV6-3 with TRBJ2-6; TRBD2 might be the D (6 bases). The CDR3 is 15 residues long. Germline V gives CDR1 MNHEY, CDR2 SVGEGT. Between the trimmed V and J ends, which lost 6 bases and 1 base, there was a span of 10 bases. This chain's CDR3 is CASSPRGSGANVLTF. The CDR3, as DNA: TGTGCCAGCAGCCCCCGGGGGTCTGGGGCCAACGTCCTGACTTTC.

V and J are TRBV27 and TRBJ1-1; 9 bases match TRBD1. The germline V gene encodes CDR1 MNHEY and CDR2 SMNVEV (reference sequence). The CDR3 is 15 amino acids. Unmatched junction bases numbered 9, after V lost 6 bases and J lost 4 bases. The CDR3 here is CASRERTGVITEAFF. CDR3 nucleotides: TGTGCCAGCAGGGAACGGACAGGGGTCATCACTGAAGCTTTCTTT.

This clonotype was picked up many times. V gene TRBV7-2 combines with J gene TRBJ2-3; D is perhaps TRBD1 (5 bases). V was shortened by 2 bases and J by 0 bases, with 18 bases between the two germline ends. CDR1 and CDR2 (germline): SGHTA, FQGNSA. The CDR3 is 18 residues long. The CDR3 is CASSLPGPHSLSTDTQYF. CDR3 nucleotides: TGTGCCAGCAGCTTACCAGGGCCGCATTCCCTTAGCACAGATACGCAGTATTTT.

This clonotype was picked up a small number of times. V is TRBV5-1 and J is TRBJ2-1; D perhaps matches TRBD1 (6 bases). In germline, CDR1 is SGHRS, CDR2 YFSETQ. The CDR3 is 16 amino acids. V lost 4 bases and J 1 base, leaving 15 bases between the germline ends. The CDR3 DNA sequence: TGCGCCAGCAGCGCAGGGGTTGAGAAATCCTACAATGAGCAGTTCTTC. This encodes CASSAGVEKSYNEQFF. Full variable domain (rest looked up from reference TRBV5-1 and TRBJ2-1): KAGVTQTPRYLIKTRGQQVTLSCSPISGHRSVSWYQQTPGQGLQFLFEYFSETQRNKGNFPGRFSGRQFSNSRSEMNVSTLELGDSALYLCASSAGVEKSYNEQFFGPGTRLTVL.

In regard to this clonotype: At one end, the junction sequence differs from germline, possibly due to a read error. The chain links TRBV12-3 or TRBV12-4 to TRBJ1-1; D not certain. The CDR3 is 14 residues long. The CDR3 spells CASRLAGSNTEAFF. CDR3 DNA sequence: TGTGCCAGCAGGTTAGCGGGGTCTAACACTGAAGCTTTCTTT.

This clonotype was detected ten times or more. The chain combines TRBV4-2 with TRBJ2-7, with D tentatively TRBD2 (5 bases). The CDR3 consists of 15 residues. Germline V CDR1 and CDR2: LGHNA, YNFKEQ. Between the trimmed V and J ends, which lost 0 bases and 3 bases, there was a span of 12 bases. CDR3 protein: CASSQDRGIGYEQYF. For the CDR3, the DNA is TGTGCCAGCAGCCAAGATCGAGGGATCGGCTACGAGCAGTACTTC.

This clonotype has at least ten counts. The V call is TRBV29-1, the J call TRBJ2-5, with D possibly being TRBD1 (6 bases). The length of the CDR3 is 13 residues. The V gene lost 7 bases and the J gene lost 1 base, with 13 bases spanning the gap. CDR1 is SQVTM and CDR2 is ANQGSEA in the germline V gene. The chain's CDR3 is CSARDTSQETQYF. The CDR3 DNA follows: TGCAGCGCCCGGGACACCTCCCAAGAGACCCAGTACTTC.

This rearrangement joins TRBV3-1 to TRBJ1-1; D is ambiguous. CDR1 is LGHDT, CDR2 YNNKEL, per germline (reference sequence). With 0 bases removed from V and 0 bases from J, the gap between germline ends came to 8 bases. The CDR3 loop spans 15 amino acids. CDR3 amino acids: CASSQDLGMNTEAFF. CDR3 in DNA: TGTGCCAGCAGCCAAGATCTGGGCATGAACACTGAAGCTTTCTTT. Combining the CDR3 with reference TRBV3-1 and TRBJ1-1 gives the whole variable domain DTAVSQTPKYLVTQMGNDKSIKCEQNLGHDTMYWYKQDSKKFLKIMFSYNNKELIINETVPNRFSPKSPDKAHLNLHINSLELGDSAVYFCASSQDLGMNTEAFFGQGTRLTVV.

This clonotype occurred many times. The chain has TRBV6-5 and TRBJ2-3; 8 positions agree with TRBD2. The V gene end was trimmed by 7 bases and the J gene end by 0 bases; junction bases not matched to a gene: 3. CDR1 is MNHEY, CDR2 SVGAGI, per germline. The CDR3 totals 14 residues. In DNA form, the CDR3 reads TGTGCCAGCATAGGCGGGGGGAGCACAGATACGCAGTATTTT. Translating gives CASIGGGSTDTQYF.

This clonotype was observed a handful of times. The chain joins TRBV19 to TRBJ2-6, with no clear D. The germline V and J ends were trimmed by 4 bases and 0 bases, with 7 bases remaining between them. The germline V gene encodes CDR1 LNHDA and CDR2 SQIVND (reference sequence). CDR3 size: 15 residues. The CDR3 DNA follows: TGTGCCAGTAGTAAGCTGTTCTCTGGGGCCAACGTCCTGACTTTC. Protein: CASSKLFSGANVLTF. Supplemented by reference TRBV19 and TRBJ2-6, the full variable domain reads DGGITQSPKYLFRKEGQNVTLSCEQNLNHDAMYWYRQDPGQGLRLIYYSQIVNDFQKGDIAEGYSVSREKKESFPLTVTSAQKNPTAFYLCASSKLFSGANVLTFGAGSRLTVL.

Comment on this clonotype: A much larger clone differs by one base, so this may be a read error. The chain combines TRBV6-2 or TRBV6-3 with TRBJ2-3; no clear D. Trimming removed 0 bases at V and 8 bases at J, with 6 bases between. The CDR3 is 12 residues long. Looked up from germline, CDR1 is MNHEY and CDR2 is SVGEGT. The CDR3 coding sequence is TGTGCCAGCAGTTACTCTTGGGGTACGCAGTATTTT. Amino acids: CASSYSWGTQYF.

This clonotype was seen repeatedly, ten times or more. V gene TRBV20-1 combines with J gene TRBJ2-7; 12 bases map to TRBD2. This CDR3 is built from 17 residues. In germline, CDR1 is DFQATT, CDR2 SNEGSKA (reference sequence). The V and J ends lost 5 bases and 7 bases, in that order; junction bases with no gene match: 18. The CDR3 nucleotides read TGCAGTGCTCCCAATAAAGCGAAGACTAGCGGGAGTTATGAGCAGTACTTC. Translating gives CSAPNKAKTSGSYEQYF.

The chain employs TRBV30 and TRBJ2-3; the D is unclear. Germline V CDR1 and CDR2: GTSNPN, SVGIG (reference sequence). Trimming pared 0 bases from V and 1 base from J, leaving 11 bases between. The CDR3 is made up of 15 amino acids. The CDR3 region has the DNA TGTGCCTGGAGTGTACGCGTATATCGCACAGATACGCAGTATTTT. This codes for CAWSVRVYRTDTQYF.

This clonotype was detected only a few times. The V and J genes are TRBV20-1 and TRBJ2-7; D is perhaps TRBD1 (5 bases). CDR1 and CDR2 from the germline V gene are DFQATT and SNEGSKA (reference sequence). Trimming stripped 0 bases from V and 2 bases from J, with 8 bases between. The CDR3 extends over 13 amino acids. The CDR3 region is CSAREGPAYEQYF. CDR3 DNA: TGCAGTGCTAGAGAGGGGCCCGCCTACGAGCAGTACTTC.

V and J are TRBV7-6 and TRBJ2-3, with TRBD2 identical over 13 bases. This CDR3 contains 19 residues. The junction had 12 bases not matched to a gene; V was cut back by 5 bases and J by 1 base. CDR1 and CDR2 (germline): SGHVS, FNYEAQ. CDR3 sequence reads: CASSPRTSGGHTRTDTQYF. Here the CDR3 DNA reads TGTGCCAGCAGCCCCCGGACTAGCGGGGGCCATACACGCACAGATACGCAGTATTTT. Drawing the rest from reference TRBV7-6 and TRBJ2-3, the complete variable domain is GAGVSQSPRYKVTKRGQDVALRCDPISGHVSLYWYRQALGQGPEFLTYFNYEAQQDKSGLPNDRFSAERPEGSISTLTIQRTEQRDSAMYRCASSPRTSGGHTRTDTQYFGPGTRLTVL.

The CDR3 loop is CASSRAREEPSTDTQYF. As DNA, the CDR3 is TGTGCCAGCAGCAGAGCGCGGGAAGAGCCGAGCACAGATACGCAGTATTTT. V is TRBV21-1 and J is TRBJ2-3. TRBV21-1 is termed a pseudogene. The CDR3 has 17 residues.

This clonotype showed up just once. This may come from a read error, since a much larger clone is one base off. J is TRBJ1-4 and V is TRBV12-3 or TRBV12-4, with D possibly matching TRBD1 (5 bases). CDR3 length: 13 amino acids. Here the CDR3 reads CASRPGSEEKLLF. DNA for the CDR3: TGTGCCAGCAGGCCAGGGTCTGAGGAAAAACTGCTTTTT.